The 27 T cell receptor beta chains below come from one sample, sequenced in a study of blood T cell repertoires in COVID-19. The method was immunoSEQ multiplex PCR; TCRdb's version includes in-frame clones alone and lacks a portion of them. Counted here are around 170,000 clones, about 82% occurring once; the ten biggest clones make up 5.5% to 7%. Sequences were obtained from peripheral blood. These receptors all stem from a man in his forties or fifties with active or convalescent COVID-19.

This clone showed up just once. The CDR3 DNA sequence: TGTGCCACCAGTTTGGGGGACAGGGGGCAGGAGCAGTACTTC. Translated: CATSLGDRGQEQYF. This chain connects TRBV24-1 to TRBJ2-7, with 12 bases matching TRBD1. The CDR3 consists of 14 residues. With 6 bases clipped from V and 7 bases from J, the junction kept 6 bases outside the gene matches. CDR1 and CDR2 from the germline V gene are KGHDR and SFDVKD.

The chain combines TRBV7-8 with TRBJ2-1; a possible D gene is TRBD2 (5 bases). The CDR3 contains 12 residues. Germline CDR1 is SGHVS and CDR2 is FQNEAQ. V was clipped by 5 bases and J by 9 bases, with 11 bases between them. The CDR3 reads CASSTLAAEQFF. CDR3 sequence (DNA): TGTGCCAGCAGCACCCTAGCAGCTGAGCAGTTCTTC.

V gene TRBV9 combines with J gene TRBJ2-7, with 13 bases fitting TRBD2. Per the germline V gene, CDR1 is SGDLS and CDR2 is YYNGEE. Trimming cost V 3 bases and J 6 bases; bases outside gene matches: 9. The CDR3 has 16 residues. DNA of the CDR3: TGTGCCAGCAGCGGACGGACTAGCGGGAGAACTACCGAGCAGTACTTC. Translation gives CASSGRTSGRTTEQYF.

This CDR3 reads CASSQDQADNEKLFF. For the CDR3, the DNA is TGTGCCAGCAGCCAAGATCAGGCAGATAATGAAAAACTGTTTTTT. The chain carries TRBV4-2 and TRBJ1-4; no firm D call. The V end was cut by 0 bases, the J end by 4 bases, with 9 bases between. Per the germline V gene, CDR1 is LGHNA and CDR2 is YNFKEQ. There are 15 residues in the CDR3.

This clone has just one count. The chain recombines TRBV6-5 with TRBJ1-2; 7 positions agree with TRBD1. From germline, CDR1 is MNHEY and CDR2 SVGAGI. The trim removed 6 bases at V and 7 bases at J, leaving 8 bases unmatched. The CDR3 covers 13 residues. The CDR3 loop reads CASSLDRVFGYTF. The CDR3 DNA is TGTGCCAGCAGCTTAGACAGGGTTTTTGGCTACACCTTC.

V usage is TRBV7-9 and J usage is TRBJ2-1; D unclear. Germline V gene sequence: CDR1 SEHNR, CDR2 FQNEAQ (reference sequence). The V gene lost 7 bases and the J gene lost 6 bases, with 22 bases spanning the gap. The CDR3 is made up of 16 amino acids. The CDR3 bases are TGTGCCAGCACCACGTCCCGGGTCGAAATGGGCAATGAGCAGTTCTTC. Its protein is CASTTSRVEMGNEQFF.

The V gene is TRBV5-6, the J gene TRBJ2-7; D ambiguous. The CDR3 spans 17 residues. V was shortened by 4 bases and J by 3 bases, with 23 bases between the two germline ends. Germline V gene data show CDR1 as SGHDT and CDR2 as YYEEEE. Here the CDR3 reads CASSPYFGSGRHYEQYF. CDR3 sequence (DNA): TGTGCCAGCAGCCCTTATTTTGGTTCAGGCAGACACTACGAGCAGTACTTC. The whole variable domain, filled in from reference TRBV5-6 and TRBJ2-7, reads DAGVTQSPTHLIKTRGQQVTLRCSPKSGHDTVSWYQQALGQGPQFIFQYYEEEERQRGNFPDRFSGHQFPNYSSELNVNALLLGDSALYLCASSPYFGSGRHYEQYFGPGTRLTVT.

This clone was counted once. The gene calls are TRBV6-2 or TRBV6-3 and TRBJ2-1, with 12 bases lining up with TRBD2. The V gene end was trimmed by 6 bases and the J gene end by 1 base; junction bases not matched to a gene: 13. Germline V CDR1 and CDR2: MNHEY, SVGEGT. The CDR3 consists of 19 residues. CDR3 sequence reads: CASSRLAGVAGHSYNEQFF. DNA of the CDR3: TGTGCCAGCAGCCGACTAGCGGGAGTTGCAGGTCATTCCTACAATGAGCAGTTCTTC.

The rearrangement uses TRBV24-1 and TRBJ2-4; possibly TRBD2 for D (6 bases). The germline V gene has CDR1 KGHDR and CDR2 SFDVKD. V was trimmed by 11 bases and J by 5 bases, leaving 12 bases between them. The CDR3 length is 12 residues. CDR3 DNA: TGTGCCAAGGGACTGGGCCAAAACATTCAGTACTTC. Amino acid sequence: CAKGLGQNIQYF.

V is TRBV5-1 and J is TRBJ1-1; D call uncertain. Trimming removed 2 bases at V and 6 bases at J, with 11 bases between. Germline assignment: CDR1 SGHRS and CDR2 YFSETQ. The CDR3 has 13 amino acids. DNA of the CDR3: TGCGCCAGCAGCTTCAAATCACGCGCTGAAGCTTTCTTT. Protein: CASSFKSRAEAFF.

This chain links TRBV19 with TRBJ1-3, with D perhaps TRBD1 (5 bases). CDR3 length: 14 amino acids. Germline V gene data show CDR1 as LNHDA and CDR2 as SQIVND (reference sequence). Between the trimmed V and J ends, which lost 5 bases and 3 bases, there was a span of 11 bases. In DNA form, the CDR3 reads TGTGCCAGTAGTTCCCTGGGACTTGGAAACACCATATATTTT. Its protein is CASSSLGLGNTIYF.

This chain links TRBV7-2 with TRBJ1-1; D is possibly TRBD1 (6 bases). In germline, CDR1 is SGHTA, CDR2 FQGNSA. This CDR3 spans 15 amino acids. V shed 4 bases and J shed 10 bases, with 22 bases lying between them. The CDR3 sequence: CASSSAEQAPRGAFF. The CDR3 nucleotides are TGTGCCAGCAGCTCCGCGGAACAGGCCCCCAGGGGAGCTTTCTTT.

The chain combines TRBV28 with TRBJ1-5; D may be TRBD1 (5 bases). CDR1 and CDR2 (germline): MDHEN, SYDVKM. The CDR3 contains 17 residues. The V and J ends lost 4 bases and 3 bases respectively, with 19 bases between them. CDR3 sequence reads: CASSSAVRDRYNQPQHF. The CDR3 nucleotides are TGTGCCAGCAGTTCCGCAGTGCGAGACAGATACAATCAGCCCCAGCATTTT.

The rearrangement uses TRBV4-3 and TRBJ1-1, with D unclear. In germline, CDR1 is LGHNA, CDR2 YSLEER. Trimming stripped 2 bases from V and 4 bases from J, with 20 bases between. The CDR3 length is 17 residues. The CDR3 DNA sequence: TGCGCCAGCAGCCAAAATCTTCGTGAGGGAATACTCACTGAAGCTTTCTTT. Amino acids: CASSQNLREGILTEAFF.

The chain has TRBV7-8 and TRBJ2-1; D not resolved. Trimming pared 5 bases from V and 5 bases from J, leaving 7 bases between. The CDR3 is made up of 12 amino acids. Germline CDR1 is SGHVS and CDR2 is FQNEAQ. The CDR3 region has the DNA TGTGCCAGCAGCCCTCCCGACAATGAGCAGTTCTTC. This gives the protein CASSPPDNEQFF.

A single count supports this clone. The rearrangement uses TRBV6-2 or TRBV6-3 and TRBJ2-2; 11 nucleotides agree with TRBD2. The J segment lost 5 bases and the V segment lost 2 bases, leaving 1 base of the junction unmatched. CDR3 length equals 15 residues. CDR1 is MNHEY and CDR2 is SVGEGT in the germline V gene. CDR3 DNA sequence: TGTGCCAGCAGTTACGGACTAGCGGGTACCGGGGAGCTGTTTTTT. It encodes CASSYGLAGTGELFF.

The chain employs TRBV29-1 and TRBJ1-2; TRBD1 matches 8 bases. V dropped 7 bases and J dropped 8; count of bases not matched to a gene: 6. Germline V CDR1 and CDR2: SQVTM, ANQGSEA. CDR3 length: 11 residues. The CDR3, as DNA: TGCAGCGGATCGACAGGGGTCGGCTACACCTTC. Translation gives CSGSTGVGYTF. Looking up the rest from reference TRBV29-1 and TRBJ1-2 gives the full variable domain: SAVISQKPSRDICQRGTSLTIQCQVDSQVTMMFWYRQQPGQSLTLIATANQGSEATYESGFVIDKFPISRPNLTFSTLTVSNMSPEDSSIYLCSGSTGVGYTFGSGTRLTVV.

The chain has TRBV4-1 and TRBJ1-5, with D maybe TRBD1 (6 bases). Germline values: CDR1 MGHRA, CDR2 YSYEKL. The CDR3 loop spans 18 amino acids. Deletions cut 0 bases from V and 2 bases from J, with 17 bases between. In nucleotides, the CDR3 is TGCGCCAGCAGCCAAGACCCGGGACAAGGATTGGGCAATCAGCCCCAGCATTTT. As protein: CASSQDPGQGLGNQPQHF.

The chain recombines TRBV2 with TRBJ1-3; TRBD1 aligns across 9 bases. This CDR3 region has 16 residues. V lost 6 bases and J lost 0; bases outside the gene matches: 6. The germline CDR1 and CDR2 sequences are SNHLY and FYNNEI. The CDR3 DNA sequence: TGTGCCAGCAGCTACGGACAGGGGTCCTCTGGAAACACCATATATTTT. Residues: CASSYGQGSSGNTIYF.

The chain uses TRBV7-6 and TRBJ1-1, with TRBD1 as a possible D gene (6 bases). CDR1 and CDR2 from the germline V gene are SGHVS and FNYEAQ. CDR3 length equals 16 residues. The ends were cut back, 5 bases at V and 1 base at J, with 17 bases in the middle. This CDR3 is CASSRRPTGTNTEAFF. In nucleotides, the CDR3 is TGTGCCAGCAGCAGGAGGCCTACAGGGACGAACACTGAAGCTTTCTTT.

This chain joins TRBV2 and TRBJ1-2, with 7 bases matching TRBD1. The V segment lost 9 bases and the J segment 0 bases; nucleotides outside the gene matches: 13. The germline gives CDR1 SNHLY, CDR2 FYNNEI. The CDR3 sequence is 16 residues long. CDR3 in amino acids: CASGGTYRGANYGYTF. Here the CDR3 DNA reads TGTGCCAGTGGGGGAACTTACAGGGGAGCTAACTATGGCTACACCTTC.

This rearrangement joins TRBV3-1 (or the pseudogene TRBV3-2) to TRBJ2-6; no firm D call. V lost 2 bases, J lost 0 bases, and 8 bases lay in between. CDR1 and CDR2 from the germline V gene are LGHDT and YNNKEL (reference sequence). This CDR3 has 16 amino acids. CDR3 loop: CASSQTLLSGANVLTF. The CDR3 DNA sequence: TGTGCCAGCAGCCAAACTCTCCTCTCTGGGGCCAACGTCCTGACTTTC.

The chain uses TRBV4-2 and TRBJ1-2; TRBD1 aligns across 8 bases. J lost 5 bases, V lost 2 bases, and 7 bases had no gene match. The germline V gene has CDR1 LGHNA and CDR2 YNFKEQ. There are 15 residues in the CDR3. CDR3 coding DNA: TGTGCCAGCAGCCAACCCCGGGACAGGTCTTATGGCTACACCTTC. Its translation: CASSQPRDRSYGYTF.

This chain links TRBV7-9 with TRBJ1-2; D remains unclear. The CDR3 extends over 15 amino acids. Between the trimmed V and J ends, which lost 1 base and 1 base, there was a span of 10 bases. The V gene's germline CDR1 is SEHNR and CDR2 FQNEAQ (reference sequence). The CDR3 loop is CASSLVRGVNYGYTF. The CDR3 DNA reads TGTGCCAGCAGCTTAGTGCGTGGAGTTAACTATGGCTACACCTTC. Using reference TRBV7-9 and TRBJ1-2 for the parts outside the CDR3, the full variable domain is DTGVSQNPRHKITKRGQNVTFRCDPISEHNRLYWYRQTLGQGPEFLTYFQNEAQLEKSRLLSDRFSAERPKGSFSTLEIQRTEQGDSAMYLCASSLVRGVNYGYTFGSGTRLTVV.

The chain is built from TRBV14 and TRBJ1-4; no clear D gene. Trimming removed 2 bases from V and 1 base from J, with 11 bases in between. The CDR3 spans 16 residues. Germline CDR1 is SGHDN and CDR2 is FVKESK. CDR3 bases: TGTGCCAGCAGCCAACTCCTAGGAGGAACTAATGAAAAACTGTTTTTT. This gives the protein CASSQLLGGTNEKLFF.

This clone was found a few times. The chain uses TRBV19 and TRBJ1-2, with a tentative D call TRBD1 (6 bases). CDR1 and CDR2 (germline): LNHDA, SQIVND (reference sequence). The CDR3 covers 13 residues. Trimming pared 5 bases from V and 7 bases from J, leaving 14 bases between. The CDR3 DNA sequence: TGTGCCAGTAGTTCCAGGGGTTACGGTGGCTACACCTTC. It translates to CASSSRGYGGYTF.

The chain couples TRBV28 to TRBJ2-5, with D possibly being TRBD1 (7 bases). With 4 bases removed from V and 5 bases from J, the gap between germline ends came to 11 bases. The germline V gene encodes CDR1 MDHEN and CDR2 SYDVKM. The CDR3 covers 13 residues. The CDR3 region is CASSSGGTETQYF. CDR3 DNA sequence: TGTGCCAGCAGTTCAGGGGGGACTGAGACCCAGTACTTC.